The T cell receptor beta chain described here comes from a study of monozygotic twins with inflammatory bowel disease. UMIs containing a 6-nucleotide sample barcode were added via template switching. Two nested PCRs, of roughly 17 and 9 cycles, processed TCRalpha and TCRbeta cDNA. Reanalyzing the 5' RACE reads, TCRdb keeps one entry per CDR3 protein, without DNA. Recorded for this sample: 400,000 or so distinct CDR3 sequences. The sample was blood. This receptor was obtained from a human donor with ulcerative colitis or Crohn's disease, or a healthy co-twin of an affected twin (not recorded which).

CDR3 amino acids: CASSSTSGAVHEQFF. The chain uses TRBV13 and TRBJ2-1; TCRdb names TRBD2, which stays unverified in the absence of DNA. Germline-derived CDR1 and CDR2 are PRHDT and FYEKMQ (reference sequence). The CDR3 runs to 15 residues.